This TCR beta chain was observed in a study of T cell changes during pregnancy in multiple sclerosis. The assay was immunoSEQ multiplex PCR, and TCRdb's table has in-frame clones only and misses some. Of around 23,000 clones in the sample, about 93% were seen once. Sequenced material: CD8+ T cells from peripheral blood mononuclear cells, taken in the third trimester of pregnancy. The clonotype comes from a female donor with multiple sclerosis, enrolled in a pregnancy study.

CDR3 loop: CASSQVPAGVTGELFF. Here the CDR3 DNA reads TGCGCCAGCAGCCAAGTCCCAGCGGGAGTGACCGGGGAGCTGTTTTTT. The chain is built from TRBV4-1 and TRBJ2-2, with 8 nucleotides matching TRBD2. CDR3 length: 16 amino acids. Trimming at V came to 1 base and at J to 5 bases, leaving 6 bases not matched to a gene. Germline lookup yields CDR1 MGHRA and CDR2 YSYEKL.